The 13 T cell receptor beta chains presented below share a single source sample, sequenced in a study of CD4+ T cells in melanoma. Some clones are missing from TCRdb's copy, which holds only in-frame ones; the method was immunoSEQ multiplex PCR. The sample consists of 110,000 to 150,000 clones, around 90% of them appearing once. The receptors derive from a human donor with melanoma.

The chain combines TRBV11-2 with TRBJ2-3; D not resolved. Trimming pared 2 bases from V and 3 bases from J, leaving 3 bases between. Germline CDR1 SGHAT, CDR2 FQNNGV. This CDR3 spans 12 amino acids. The CDR3 DNA sequence: TGTGCCAGCAGCTTAAGGACAGATACGCAGTATTTT. As protein: CASSLRTDTQYF.

The chain is built from TRBV14 and TRBJ2-3; D could derive from TRBD1 or TRBD2 (5 bases each). The germline V and J ends were trimmed by 4 bases and 3 bases, with 14 bases remaining between them. CDR3 length equals 15 residues. Germline CDR1 and CDR2: SGHDN and FVKESK. Here the CDR3 DNA reads TGTGCCAGCAGCCCAGGTGGGGGTTGGACAGATACGCAGTATTTT. Protein product: CASSPGGGWTDTQYF.

The CDR3 protein is CASSEAGDRGYTF. CDR3 in DNA: TGTGCCAGCAGTGAGGCAGGGGATCGAGGCTACACCTTC. This sequence joins TRBV6-1 and TRBJ1-2; a possible D gene is TRBD1 (6 bases). Germline V gives CDR1 MNHNS, CDR2 SASEGT. The length of the CDR3 is 13 residues. The germline V and J ends were trimmed by 3 bases and 8 bases, with 13 bases remaining between them.

The chain couples TRBV7-9 to TRBJ1-1; D gene uncertain. The CDR3 length is 12 residues. The germline V gene has CDR1 SEHNR and CDR2 FQNEAQ (reference sequence). Trimming shortened V by 1 base and J by 4 bases, and 4 bases separated the two germline ends. In DNA form, the CDR3 reads TGTGCCAGCAGCTTAGACCCCACTGAAGCTTTCTTT. Its translation is CASSLDPTEAFF.

The chain recombines TRBV5-1 with TRBJ2-7; TRBD2 agrees at 8 bases. With V trimmed by 0 bases and J by 1 base, 3 bases remained unmatched. The CDR3 runs to 15 residues. Germline CDR1 is SGHRS and CDR2 is YFSETQ. The CDR3 nucleotides are TGCGCCAGCAGCTTGGCCGCGGGGGGTTCCTACGAGCAGTACTTC. This encodes CASSLAAGGSYEQYF.

This clone occurred once. The rearrangement links TRBV7-9 to TRBJ1-3; no clear D. Per the germline V gene, CDR1 is SEHNR and CDR2 is FQNEAQ (reference sequence). Trimming left V 7 bases short and J 4 bases short, with 23 bases between. CDR3 length: 17 residues. CDR3 nucleotides: TGTGCCAGCACCGCGCGGGCTCGGATGCAAACGGGAAACACCATATATTTT. This translates into CASTARARMQTGNTIYF.

The gene calls are TRBV29-1 and TRBJ2-1, with unresolved D. CDR3 length: 12 residues. Germline CDR1 reads SQVTM; CDR2 reads ANQGSEA. Trimming removed 4 bases from V and 0 bases from J, with 4 bases in between. The CDR3 region is CSVGVSYNEQFF. In nucleotides, the CDR3 is TGCAGCGTTGGGGTCTCCTACAATGAGCAGTTCTTC.

The chain carries TRBV5-8 and TRBJ1-2, with TRBD1 as a possible D gene (5 bases). Germline V CDR1 and CDR2: SGHTS, YDEGEE. This CDR3 has 12 amino acids. The germline V and J ends were trimmed by 3 bases and 3 bases, with 6 bases remaining between them. CDR3 loop: CASSWGDYGYTF. In nucleotides, the CDR3 is TGTGCCAGCAGCTGGGGGGACTATGGCTACACCTTC.

The DNA for the CDR3 is TGCAGCGGCTACGGGGGTAACTATGGCTACACCTTC. Its translation is CSGYGGNYGYTF. The rearrangement uses TRBV29-1 and TRBJ1-2, with a weak D call TRBD1 (5 bases). CDR1 and CDR2 from the germline V gene are SQVTM and ANQGSEA. The V end lost 7 bases, the J end lost 1 base, and 10 bases lay between the germline ends. The CDR3 consists of 12 residues.

The chain uses TRBV6-1 and TRBJ1-4; D unclear. Germline V gene sequence: CDR1 MNHNS, CDR2 SASEGT. The length of the CDR3 is 14 residues. Trimming took off 1 base at V and 4 bases at J, with 7 bases between the two ends. The CDR3 DNA sequence: TGTGCCAGCAGTGAAGGAGGAGGTAATGAAAAACTGTTTTTT. As protein: CASSEGGGNEKLFF.

J is TRBJ1-5 and V is TRBV7-6; D is possibly TRBD1 (6 bases). Trimming left V 0 bases short and J 2 bases short, with 8 bases between. The CDR3 sequence is 15 residues long. Germline V CDR1 and CDR2: SGHVS, FNYEAQ. The CDR3 DNA is TGTGCCAGCAGCTTAGCCGGGGGCGGCAATCAGCCCCAGCATTTT. This gives the protein CASSLAGGGNQPQHF. Full variable domain (rest looked up from reference TRBV7-6 and TRBJ1-5): GAGVSQSPRYKVTKRGQDVALRCDPISGHVSLYWYRQALGQGPEFLTYFNYEAQQDKSGLPNDRFSAERPEGSISTLTIQRTEQRDSAMYRCASSLAGGGNQPQHFGDGTRLSIL.

The genes are TRBV7-3 and TRBJ1-1; tentative D call: TRBD1 (6 bases). With 1 base removed from V and 2 bases from J, the gap between germline ends came to 14 bases. The CDR3 is 16 amino acids. The V gene's germline CDR1 is SGHTA and CDR2 FQGTGA. The CDR3 nucleotides read TGTGCCAGCAGCTTAAGTAAGGGGGGCGTTAACACTGAAGCTTTCTTT. Translation: CASSLSKGGVNTEAFF.

This chain joins TRBV25-1 and TRBJ2-2; possibly TRBD1 or TRBD2 for D (6 bases each). V was pared by 6 bases and J by 4 bases, with 12 bases between. The CDR3 spans 14 residues. Germline loops: CDR1 MGHDK, CDR2 SYGVNS. The CDR3 loop is CASRRRGVTGELFF. CDR3 nucleotides: TGTGCCAGCAGAAGAAGGGGGGTCACCGGGGAGCTGTTTTTT.